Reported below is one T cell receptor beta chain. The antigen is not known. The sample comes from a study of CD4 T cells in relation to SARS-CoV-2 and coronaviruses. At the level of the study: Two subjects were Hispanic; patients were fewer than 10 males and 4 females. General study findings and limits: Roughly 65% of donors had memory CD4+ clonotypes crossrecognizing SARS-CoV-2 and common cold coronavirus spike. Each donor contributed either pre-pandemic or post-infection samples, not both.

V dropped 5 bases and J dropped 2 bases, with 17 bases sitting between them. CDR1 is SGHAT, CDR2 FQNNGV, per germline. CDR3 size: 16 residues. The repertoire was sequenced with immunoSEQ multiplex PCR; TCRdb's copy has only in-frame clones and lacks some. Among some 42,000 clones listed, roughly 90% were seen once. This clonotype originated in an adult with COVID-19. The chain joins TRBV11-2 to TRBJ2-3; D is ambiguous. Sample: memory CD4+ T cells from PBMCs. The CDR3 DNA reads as TGTGCCAGCAGCCTCACCGGCAGCGCTCCCACAGATACGCAGTATTTT. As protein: CASSLTGSAPTDTQYF.